This T cell receptor beta chain was observed in a study of OX40 agonist ivuxolimab in advanced cancers. Overall study context: Patients took ivuxolimab, an agonistic anti-OX40 (CD134) antibody.

Study-wide results and limits: CD4+ T cells averaged fewer expanded clones than CD8+ T cells. Researchers did not determine the expanded peripheral T cells' antigen specificity.

For this clone: Antigen specificity is unknown.

The CDR3 covers 14 residues. The V gene lost 10 bases and the J gene lost 1 base, with 16 bases spanning the gap. The germline V gene has CDR1 ENHRY and CDR2 SYGVKD. Generated by immunoSEQ multiplex PCR, the TCRdb table keeps only in-frame clones and is missing some. Counted here are about 89,000 clones, approximately 91% occurring once; the ten biggest clones make up roughly 0.3%. The chain carries TRBV10-3 and TRBJ2-5; TRBD1 might be the D (6 bases). This TCR was sampled from an adult with an advanced solid tumor such as melanoma, head and neck, liver or kidney cancer. Material: CD4+ or CD8+ T cells sorted from blood, obtained in a trial of the OX40 agonist ivuxolimab. This CDR3 is CATYNRDPQETQYF. The CDR3 nucleotides read TGTGCCACCTACAACAGGGACCCCCAAGAGACCCAGTACTTC.